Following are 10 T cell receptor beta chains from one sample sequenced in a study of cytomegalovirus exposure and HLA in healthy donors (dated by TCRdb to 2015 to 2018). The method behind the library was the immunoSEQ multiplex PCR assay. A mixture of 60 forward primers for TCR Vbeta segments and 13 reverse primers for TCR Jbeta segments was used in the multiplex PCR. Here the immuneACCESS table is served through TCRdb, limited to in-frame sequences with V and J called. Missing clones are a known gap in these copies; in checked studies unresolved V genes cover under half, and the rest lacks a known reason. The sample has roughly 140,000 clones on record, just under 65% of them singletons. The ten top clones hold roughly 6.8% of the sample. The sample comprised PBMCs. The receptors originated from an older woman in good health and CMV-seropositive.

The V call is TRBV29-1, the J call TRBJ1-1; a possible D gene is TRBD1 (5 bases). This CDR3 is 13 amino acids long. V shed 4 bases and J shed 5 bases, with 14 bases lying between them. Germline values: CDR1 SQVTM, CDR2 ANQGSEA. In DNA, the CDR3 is TGCAGCGTTGTGGGGGGTAGATTGACTGAAGCTTTCTTT. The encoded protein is CSVVGGRLTEAFF.

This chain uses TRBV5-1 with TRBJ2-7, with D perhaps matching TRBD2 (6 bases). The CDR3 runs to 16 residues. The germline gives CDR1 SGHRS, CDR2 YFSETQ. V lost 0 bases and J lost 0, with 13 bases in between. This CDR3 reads CASSLGSAGISYEQYF. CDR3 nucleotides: TGCGCCAGCAGCTTGGGGTCGGCGGGGATCTCCTACGAGCAGTACTTC.

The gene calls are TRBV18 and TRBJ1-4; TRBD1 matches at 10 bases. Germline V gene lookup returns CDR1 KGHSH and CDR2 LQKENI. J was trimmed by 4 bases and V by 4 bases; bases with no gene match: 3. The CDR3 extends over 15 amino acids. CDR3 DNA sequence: TGTGCCAGCTCACGGGACAGGGGCGGTAATGAAAAACTGTTTTTT. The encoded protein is CASSRDRGGNEKLFF.

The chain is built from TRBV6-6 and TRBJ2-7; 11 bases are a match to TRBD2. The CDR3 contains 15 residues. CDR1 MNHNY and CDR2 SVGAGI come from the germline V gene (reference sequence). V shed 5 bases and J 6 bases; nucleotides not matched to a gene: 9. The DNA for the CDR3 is TGTGCCAGCAGTGATACCGGGACTAGCGGAGGCGAGCAGTACTTC. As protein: CASSDTGTSGGEQYF.

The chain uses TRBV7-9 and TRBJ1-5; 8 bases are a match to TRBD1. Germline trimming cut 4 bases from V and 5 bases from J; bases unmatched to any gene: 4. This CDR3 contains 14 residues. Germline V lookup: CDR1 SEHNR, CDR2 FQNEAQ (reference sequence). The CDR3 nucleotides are TGTGCCAGCAGCTATGGACAGGGTCATCAGCCCCAGCATTTT. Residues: CASSYGQGHQPQHF.

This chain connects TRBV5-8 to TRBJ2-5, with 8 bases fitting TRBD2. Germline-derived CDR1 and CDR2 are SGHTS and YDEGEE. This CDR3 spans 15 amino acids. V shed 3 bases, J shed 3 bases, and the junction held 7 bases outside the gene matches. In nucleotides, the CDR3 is TGTGCCAGCAGCTCCGGGACTAGAGGAAAAGAGACCCAGTACTTC. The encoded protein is CASSSGTRGKETQYF.

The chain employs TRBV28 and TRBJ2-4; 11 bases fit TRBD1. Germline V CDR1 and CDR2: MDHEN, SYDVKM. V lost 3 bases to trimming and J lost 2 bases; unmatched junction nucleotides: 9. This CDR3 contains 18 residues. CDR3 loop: CASSFPRGTGGTKNIQYF. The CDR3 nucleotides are TGTGCCAGCAGTTTCCCCAGGGGGACAGGGGGTACCAAAAACATTCAGTACTTC.

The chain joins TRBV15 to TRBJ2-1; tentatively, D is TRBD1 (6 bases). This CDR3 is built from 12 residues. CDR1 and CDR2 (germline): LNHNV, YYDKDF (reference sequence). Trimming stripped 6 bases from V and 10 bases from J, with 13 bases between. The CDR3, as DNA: TGTGCCACCAGTATACCCGGGACAGAGCAGTTCTTC. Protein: CATSIPGTEQFF. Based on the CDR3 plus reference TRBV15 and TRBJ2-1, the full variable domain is DAMVIQNPRYQVTQFGKPVTLSCSQTLNHNVMYWYQQKSSQAPKLLFHYYDKDFNNEADTPDNFQSRRPNTSFCFLDIRSPGLGDTAMYLCATSIPGTEQFFGPGTRLTVL.

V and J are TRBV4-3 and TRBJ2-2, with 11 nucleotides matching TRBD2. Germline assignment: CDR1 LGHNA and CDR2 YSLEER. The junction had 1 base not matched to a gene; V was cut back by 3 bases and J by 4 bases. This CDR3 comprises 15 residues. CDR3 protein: CASSQGLAATGELFF. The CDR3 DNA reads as TGCGCCAGCAGCCAGGGACTAGCGGCCACCGGGGAGCTGTTTTTT.

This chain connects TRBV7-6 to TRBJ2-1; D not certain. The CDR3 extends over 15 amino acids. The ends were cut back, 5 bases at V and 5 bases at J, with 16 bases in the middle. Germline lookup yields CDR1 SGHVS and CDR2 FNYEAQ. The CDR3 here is CASSPLVRRNNEQFF. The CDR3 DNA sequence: TGTGCCAGCAGCCCGCTTGTGCGGCGTAACAATGAGCAGTTCTTC.